One T cell receptor (beta chain) is described in this entry. Assay used: immunoSEQ multiplex PCR; TCRdb lists only in-frame clones, some missing. Of 150,000 to 180,000 clones listed, over 90% were seen once; the top ten hold over 2%. The data were obtained in a study of control samples from healthy donors and cancer patients. CDR3 length equals 14 residues. Trimming removed 5 bases from V and 2 bases from J; junction bases left unmatched: 5. CDR1 and CDR2 (germline): GTSNPN, SVGIG (reference sequence). The receptor comes from a man aged 45 to 65 in good health. Sequencing was carried out using blood. This chain uses TRBV30 with TRBJ1-5; 8 positions match TRBD1. CDR3 nucleotide sequence: TGTGCCTGGGACAGGGGATCGGGCAATCAGCCCCAGCATTTT. Encoded protein: CAWDRGSGNQPQHF. Full variable domain (outside the CDR3, taken from reference TRBV30 and TRBJ1-5): SQTIHQWPATLVQPVGSPLSLECTVEGTSNPNLYWYRQAAGRGLQLLFYSVGIGQISSEVPQNLSASRPQDRQFILSSKKLLLSDSGFYLCAWDRGSGNQPQHFGDGTRLSIL.